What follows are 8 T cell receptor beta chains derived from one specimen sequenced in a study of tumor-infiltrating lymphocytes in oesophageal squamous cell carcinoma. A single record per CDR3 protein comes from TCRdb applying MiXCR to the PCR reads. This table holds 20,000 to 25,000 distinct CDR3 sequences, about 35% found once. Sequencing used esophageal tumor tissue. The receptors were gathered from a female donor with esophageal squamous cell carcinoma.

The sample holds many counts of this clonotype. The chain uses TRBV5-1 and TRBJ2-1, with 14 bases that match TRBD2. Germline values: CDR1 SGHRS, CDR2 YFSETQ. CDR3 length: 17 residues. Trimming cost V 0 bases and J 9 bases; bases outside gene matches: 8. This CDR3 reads CASSLGGLAGVGSEQFF. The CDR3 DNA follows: TGCGCCAGCAGCTTGGGGGGACTAGCGGGAGTGGGTAGTGAGCAGTTCTTC. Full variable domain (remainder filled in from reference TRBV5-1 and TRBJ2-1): KAGVTQTPRYLIKTRGQQVTLSCSPISGHRSVSWYQQTPGQGLQFLFEYFSETQRNKGNFPGRFSGRQFSNSRSEMNVSTLELGDSALYLCASSLGGLAGVGSEQFFGPGTRLTVL.

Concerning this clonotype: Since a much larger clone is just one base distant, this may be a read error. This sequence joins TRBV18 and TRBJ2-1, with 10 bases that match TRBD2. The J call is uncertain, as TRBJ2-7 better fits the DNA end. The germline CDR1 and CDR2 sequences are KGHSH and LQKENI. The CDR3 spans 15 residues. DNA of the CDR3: TGTGCCGGCTCGTCAGGAGGACTAGCGGAATACGAGCAGTACTTC. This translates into CAGSSGGLAEYEQYF.

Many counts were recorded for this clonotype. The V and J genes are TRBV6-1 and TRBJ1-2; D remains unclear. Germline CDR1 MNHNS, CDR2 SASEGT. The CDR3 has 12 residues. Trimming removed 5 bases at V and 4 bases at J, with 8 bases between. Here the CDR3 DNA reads TGTGCCAGCAGTTTCACTAGCTATGGCTACACCTTC. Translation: CASSFTSYGYTF.

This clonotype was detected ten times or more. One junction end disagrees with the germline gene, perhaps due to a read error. This CDR3 reads CASSLGQGSPLHF. In DNA form, the CDR3 reads TGTGCCAGCAGTCTCGGACAGGGCTCACCCCTCCACTTC. The V gene is TRBV6-1, the J gene TRBJ2-7; 8 bases map to TRBD1. The CDR3 sequence is 13 residues long. Germline assignment: CDR1 MNHNS and CDR2 SASEGT.

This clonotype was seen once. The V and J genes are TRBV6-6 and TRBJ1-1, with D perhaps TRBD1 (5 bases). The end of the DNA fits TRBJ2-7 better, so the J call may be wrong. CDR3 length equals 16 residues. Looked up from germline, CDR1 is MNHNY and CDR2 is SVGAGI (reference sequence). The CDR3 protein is CASSRPLLGLAYEQYF. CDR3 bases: TGTGCCAGCAGTCGGCCTCTGCTGGGGCTAGCCTACGAGCAGTACTTC.

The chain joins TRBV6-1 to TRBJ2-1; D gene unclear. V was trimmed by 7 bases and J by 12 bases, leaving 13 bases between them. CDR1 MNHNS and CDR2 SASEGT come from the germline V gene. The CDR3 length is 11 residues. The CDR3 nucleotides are TGTGCCAGCACCAGGTCGGCTCGGCAGTTCTTC. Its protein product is CASTRSARQFF.

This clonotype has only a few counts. DNA of the CDR3: TGTGCCAGCAGCTTAACAGGGAAGGATACCGGGGAGCTGTTTTTT. Amino acid sequence: CASSLTGKDTGELFF. This chain connects TRBV7-9 to TRBJ2-2; maybe TRBD1 (6 bases). Germline V lookup: CDR1 SEHNR, CDR2 FQNEAQ (reference sequence). V was shortened by 2 bases and J by 5 bases, with 12 bases between the two germline ends. There are 15 residues in the CDR3.

The CDR3 bases are TGTGCCAGCAGCTCTAAACTAGTGAGCAATGAGCAGTTCTTC. Its translation: CASSSKLVSNEQFF. V is TRBV7-2 and J is TRBJ2-7; a possible D gene is TRBD2 (5 bases). The J call may be in error: the DNA end matches TRBJ2-1 better. Germline CDR1 reads SGHTA; CDR2 reads FQGNSA. This CDR3 comprises 14 residues.